The clone carrying this T cell receptor beta chain showed up many times. Its matching antigen is unknown. This specimen comes from a study of T-cell reconstitution after alpha-beta-depleted transplantation in children. Preparation of the TCRbeta library used unique molecular identifiers. TCRdb analysed the PCR reads with MiXCR anew, one entry per CDR3 protein. The repertoire consists of around 700,000 distinct CDR3 sequences, with around 13% occurring once and the leading ten covering 0.65% to 0.9%. Study-wide findings and caveats: Reported findings indicate that, about two months after transplant, alpha-beta T cells came from several hundred expanded clones, which were derived from non-depleted graft cells. Newly produced T cells mostly accounted for T-cell counts and diversity one year post-transplant.

The V and J ends lost 4 bases and 0 bases respectively, with 11 bases between them. The CDR3 is made up of 14 amino acids. CDR1 is SGHRS and CDR2 is YFSETQ in the germline V gene. This chain connects TRBV5-1 to TRBJ2-7; tentatively, D is TRBD1 or TRBD2 (5 bases each). This TCR came from a girl aged 2-9 years with congenital amegakaryocytic thrombocytopenia, due to receive a stem cell transplant. This specimen consisted of PBMCs, obtained before TCRalphabeta/CD19-depleted stem cell transplant. In DNA, the CDR3 is TGCGCCAGCAGCCCCCGGGACCCCTCCTACGAGCAGTACTTC. As protein: CASSPRDPSYEQYF.